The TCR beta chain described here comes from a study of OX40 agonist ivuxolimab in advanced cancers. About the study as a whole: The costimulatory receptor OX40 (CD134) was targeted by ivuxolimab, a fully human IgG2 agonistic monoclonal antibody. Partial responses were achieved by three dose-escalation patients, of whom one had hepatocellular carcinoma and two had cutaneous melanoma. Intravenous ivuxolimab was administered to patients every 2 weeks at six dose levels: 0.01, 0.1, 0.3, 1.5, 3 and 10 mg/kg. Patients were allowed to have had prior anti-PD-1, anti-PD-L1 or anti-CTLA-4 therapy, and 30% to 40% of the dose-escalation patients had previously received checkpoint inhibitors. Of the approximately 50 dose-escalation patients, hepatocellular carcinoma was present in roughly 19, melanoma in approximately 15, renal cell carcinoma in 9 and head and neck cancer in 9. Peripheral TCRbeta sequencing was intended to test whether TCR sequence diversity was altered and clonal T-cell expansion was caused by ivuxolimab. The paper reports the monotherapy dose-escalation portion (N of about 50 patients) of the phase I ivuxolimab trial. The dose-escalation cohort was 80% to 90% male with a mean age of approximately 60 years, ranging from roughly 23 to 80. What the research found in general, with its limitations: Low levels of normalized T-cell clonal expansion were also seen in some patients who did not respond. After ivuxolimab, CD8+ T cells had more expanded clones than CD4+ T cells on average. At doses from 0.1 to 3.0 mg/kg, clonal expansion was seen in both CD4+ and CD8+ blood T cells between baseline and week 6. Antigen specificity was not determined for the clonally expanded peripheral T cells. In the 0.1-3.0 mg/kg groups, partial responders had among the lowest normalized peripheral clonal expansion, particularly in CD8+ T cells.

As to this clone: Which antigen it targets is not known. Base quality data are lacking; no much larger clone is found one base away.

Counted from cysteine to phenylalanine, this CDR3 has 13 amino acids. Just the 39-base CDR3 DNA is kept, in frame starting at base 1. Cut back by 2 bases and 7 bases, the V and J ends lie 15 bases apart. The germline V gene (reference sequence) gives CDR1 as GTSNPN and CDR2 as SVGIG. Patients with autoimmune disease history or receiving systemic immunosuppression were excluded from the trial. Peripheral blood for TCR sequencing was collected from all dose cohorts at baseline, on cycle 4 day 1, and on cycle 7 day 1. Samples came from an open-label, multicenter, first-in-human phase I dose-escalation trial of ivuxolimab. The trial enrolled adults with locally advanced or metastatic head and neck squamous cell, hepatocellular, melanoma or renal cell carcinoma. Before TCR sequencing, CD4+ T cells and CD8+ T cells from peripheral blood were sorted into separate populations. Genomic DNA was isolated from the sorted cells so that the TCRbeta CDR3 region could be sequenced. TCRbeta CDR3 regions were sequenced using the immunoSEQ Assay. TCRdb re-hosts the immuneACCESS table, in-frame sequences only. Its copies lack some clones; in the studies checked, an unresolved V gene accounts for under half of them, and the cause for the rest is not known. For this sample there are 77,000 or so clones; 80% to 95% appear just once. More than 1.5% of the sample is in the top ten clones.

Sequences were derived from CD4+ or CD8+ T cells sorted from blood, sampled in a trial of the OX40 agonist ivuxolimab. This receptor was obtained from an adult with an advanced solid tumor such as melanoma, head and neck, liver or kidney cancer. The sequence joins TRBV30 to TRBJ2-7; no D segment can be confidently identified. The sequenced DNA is TGTGCCTGGAGTTCGCACCCGAAGACGGAGCAGTACTTC. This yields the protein CAWSSHPKTEQYF.